These 5 T cell receptor beta chains were all obtained from the same sample, sequenced in a study of spatial heterogeneity in lung cancer. Study findings and constraints: Expanded alpha and beta TCR counts within tumors tracked tumor mutation counts.

The antigens for these receptors are not known. Using its own MiXCR run on the 5' RACE reads, TCRdb lists one record per CDR3 protein. The sample shows about 7,500 distinct CDR3 sequences, roughly an eighth of them seen only once. This sample's time point: sample taken at primary tumor resection. The source was lung tumor tissue, collected at surgery. Receptors originate from a male donor with early-stage non-small cell lung cancer.

This clonotype was picked up many times. Being off target in a library aimed at alpha chains, this beta chain has a size of little meaning. The chain links TRBV5-4 to TRBJ2-5; 7 bases are shared with TRBD2. The CDR3 totals 15 residues. Trimming removed 1 base from V and 4 bases from J; junction bases left unmatched: 7. Germline CDR1 is SGHNT and CDR2 is YYREEE (reference sequence). The CDR3: CASSLIGRQRETQYF. The DNA of the CDR3 is TGTGCCAGCAGCTTGATCGGGAGGCAGAGAGAGACCCAGTACTTC. The full variable domain, its missing parts supplied by reference TRBV5-4 and TRBJ2-5, is ETGVTQSPTHLIKTRGQQVTLRCSSQSGHNTVSWYQQALGQGPQFIFQYYREEENGRGNFPPRFSGLQFPNYSSELNVNALELDDSALYLCASSLIGRQRETQYFGPGTRLLVL.

This clonotype was observed at least ten times. Within a library made for alpha chains, this beta chain is off target, and its count is uninformative. This chain connects TRBV7-2 to TRBJ1-2, with unresolved D. Trimming shortened V by 5 bases and J by 4 bases, and 8 bases separated the two germline ends. Germline loops: CDR1 SGHTA, CDR2 FQGNSA. The CDR3 is 12 amino acids. The CDR3 nucleotides read TGTGCCAGCAGCCCCGGAAGCTATGGCTACACCTTC. Protein: CASSPGSYGYTF.

This clonotype was counted at least ten times. The library was built for alpha chains, so this beta chain is an off-target read and its size means little. This sequence joins TRBV20-1 and TRBJ1-6; 10 bases are a match to TRBD1. CDR1 DFQATT and CDR2 SNEGSKA come from the germline V gene (reference sequence). V lost 2 bases, J lost 10 bases, and 5 bases stayed unmatched. CDR3 length: 14 amino acids. The CDR3 loop is CSARPGQGRSPLHF. CDR3 coding DNA: TGCAGTGCTAGACCGGGACAGGGGAGGTCACCCCTCCACTTT.

Notes on this clonotype: The library was built for alpha chains, so this beta chain is an off-target read and its size means little. This chain connects TRBV7-9 to TRBJ2-7; D is possibly TRBD1 (6 bases). CDR1 SEHNR and CDR2 FQNEAQ come from the germline V gene (reference sequence). The CDR3 covers 12 residues. V dropped 6 bases and J dropped 6 bases, with 12 bases sitting between them. The CDR3 DNA follows: TGTGCCAGCAGAGAGGACAGCCGCGAGCAGTACTTC. This sequence encodes CASREDSREQYF.

Many counts were recorded for this clonotype. Since it is a stray read in a library aimed at alpha chains, this beta chain has a size that is not meaningful. The rearrangement joins TRBV7-2 to TRBJ1-1; D is uncertain. The CDR3 spans 14 residues. V was cut by 4 bases and J by 1 base, with 10 bases left in between. CDR1 is SGHTA, CDR2 FQGNSA, per germline. The CDR3: CASSSHRSNTEAFF. The CDR3 DNA reads TGTGCCAGCAGCTCCCACCGGTCGAACACTGAAGCTTTCTTT.